A selection of T cell receptor beta chains follows, all from one sample in a study of identical twins. TCRdb reprocessed the 5' RACE reads via MiXCR and lists one record per CDR3 protein. The sample has around 370,000 distinct CDR3 sequences, 7% to 9.5% seen once. What was sequenced was naive T cells sorted from blood. These receptors were obtained from a woman in her forties or fifties in good health. CDR3s include the opening cysteine and the closing phenylalanine or tryptophan. The order of the fields is CDR3 DNA, CDR3 protein, clone size, V gene, D gene, J gene. The D gene is left open where the match is weak. Where a row states a size, it is once, few, many or the class of an expanded clone; other rows omit it.

CDR3nt: TGTGCCATCATGACGTTGGACAATGAGCAGTTCTTC; CDR3aa: CAIMTLDNEQFF; abundance: many; v_gene: TRBV10-3; d_gene: -; j_gene: TRBJ2-1
CDR3nt: TGCGCCAGCTTCCAGGGGGCGCGTAGCACCGGGGAGCTGTTTTTT; CDR3aa: CASFQGARSTGELFF; abundance: -; v_gene: TRBV5-1; d_gene: TRBD1; j_gene: TRBJ2-2
CDR3nt: TGTGCCAGTCTAGGGCGTTCTGGGGCCAACGTCCTGACTTTC; CDR3aa: CASLGRSGANVLTF; abundance: -; v_gene: TRBV12-3/TRBV12-4; d_gene: -; j_gene: TRBJ2-6
CDR3nt: TGTGCCATCAGTGAGGCGGGGGATGGCTACACCTTC; CDR3aa: CAISEAGDGYTF; abundance: -; v_gene: TRBV10-3; d_gene: -; j_gene: TRBJ1-2
CDR3nt: TGTGCCAGCAGTTTGGGGGCAAGATCGTTCTTC; CDR3aa: CASSLGARSFF; abundance: few; v_gene: TRBV27; d_gene: -; j_gene: TRBJ2-7
CDR3nt: TGCAGCGTTGCAGAGGCTGGAAACACCATATATTTT; CDR3aa: CSVAEAGNTIYF; abundance: -; v_gene: TRBV29-1; d_gene: -; j_gene: TRBJ1-3
CDR3nt: TGCAGTGCTAGTAAATTGGAAGCGGGGTATGAGCAGTTCTTC; CDR3aa: CSASKLEAGYEQFF; abundance: many; v_gene: TRBV20-1; d_gene: TRBD2; j_gene: TRBJ2-1
CDR3nt: TGTGCCAGCAGCCCCGACAGAACTTATGGCTACACCTTC; CDR3aa: CASSPDRTYGYTF; abundance: few; v_gene: TRBV6-5; d_gene: -; j_gene: TRBJ1-2
CDR3nt: TGTGCCAGCACCGGAGTTAGGGCTGAAGCTTTCTTT; CDR3aa: CASTGVRAEAFF; abundance: many; v_gene: TRBV6-1; d_gene: -; j_gene: TRBJ1-1
CDR3nt: TGCGCCAGCAGCATAACAGCGAGCTCCTACAATGAGCAGTTCTTC; CDR3aa: CASSITASSYNEQFF; abundance: many; v_gene: TRBV4-1; d_gene: -; j_gene: TRBJ2-1
CDR3nt: TGCAGCGTTGCATTCGTGTGGGGTCAGGATCAGCCCCAGCATTTT; CDR3aa: CSVAFVWGQDQPQHF; abundance: many; v_gene: TRBV29-1; d_gene: -; j_gene: TRBJ1-5
CDR3nt: TGTGCCAGCAGCCTCGGGACAGGGCGAAAGGACACTGAAGCTTTCTTT; CDR3aa: CASSLGTGRKDTEAFF; abundance: few; v_gene: TRBV7-6; d_gene: TRBD1; j_gene: TRBJ1-1